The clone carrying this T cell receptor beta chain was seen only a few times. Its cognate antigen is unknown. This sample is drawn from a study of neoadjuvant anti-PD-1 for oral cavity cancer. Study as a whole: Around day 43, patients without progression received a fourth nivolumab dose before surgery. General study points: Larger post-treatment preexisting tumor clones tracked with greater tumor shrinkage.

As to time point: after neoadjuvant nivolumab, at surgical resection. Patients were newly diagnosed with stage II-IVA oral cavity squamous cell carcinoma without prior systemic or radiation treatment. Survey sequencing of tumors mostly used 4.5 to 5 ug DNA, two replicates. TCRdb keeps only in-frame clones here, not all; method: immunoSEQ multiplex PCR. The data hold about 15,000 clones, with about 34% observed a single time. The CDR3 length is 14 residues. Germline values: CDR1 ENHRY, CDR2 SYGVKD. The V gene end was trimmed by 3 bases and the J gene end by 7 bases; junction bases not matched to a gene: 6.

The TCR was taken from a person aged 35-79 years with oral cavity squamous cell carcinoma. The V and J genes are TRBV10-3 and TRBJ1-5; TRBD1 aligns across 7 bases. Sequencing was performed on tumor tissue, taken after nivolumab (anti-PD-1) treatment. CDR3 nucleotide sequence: TGTGCCATCAGTGACGGGACAGTTTGGCAGCCCCAGCATTTT. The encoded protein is CAISDGTVWQPQHF.